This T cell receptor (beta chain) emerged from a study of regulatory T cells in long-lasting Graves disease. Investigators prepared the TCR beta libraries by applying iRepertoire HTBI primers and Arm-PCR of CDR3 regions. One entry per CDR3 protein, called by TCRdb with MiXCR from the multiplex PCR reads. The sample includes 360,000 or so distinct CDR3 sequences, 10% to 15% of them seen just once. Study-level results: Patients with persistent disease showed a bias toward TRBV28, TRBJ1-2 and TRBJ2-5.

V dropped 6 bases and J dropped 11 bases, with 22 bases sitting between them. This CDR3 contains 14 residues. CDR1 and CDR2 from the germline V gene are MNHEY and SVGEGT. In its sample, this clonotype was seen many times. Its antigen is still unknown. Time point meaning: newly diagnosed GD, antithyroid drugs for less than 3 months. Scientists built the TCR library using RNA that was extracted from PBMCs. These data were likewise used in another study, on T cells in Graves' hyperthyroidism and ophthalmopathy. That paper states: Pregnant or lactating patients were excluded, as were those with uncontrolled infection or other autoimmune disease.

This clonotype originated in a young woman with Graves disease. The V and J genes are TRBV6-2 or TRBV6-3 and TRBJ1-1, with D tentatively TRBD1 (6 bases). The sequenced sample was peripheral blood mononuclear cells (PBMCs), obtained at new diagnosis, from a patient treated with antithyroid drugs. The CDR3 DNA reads TGTGCCAGCAGACAGGGATTCCTCGCTCAAGAGGCTTTCTTT. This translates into CASRQGFLAQEAFF.